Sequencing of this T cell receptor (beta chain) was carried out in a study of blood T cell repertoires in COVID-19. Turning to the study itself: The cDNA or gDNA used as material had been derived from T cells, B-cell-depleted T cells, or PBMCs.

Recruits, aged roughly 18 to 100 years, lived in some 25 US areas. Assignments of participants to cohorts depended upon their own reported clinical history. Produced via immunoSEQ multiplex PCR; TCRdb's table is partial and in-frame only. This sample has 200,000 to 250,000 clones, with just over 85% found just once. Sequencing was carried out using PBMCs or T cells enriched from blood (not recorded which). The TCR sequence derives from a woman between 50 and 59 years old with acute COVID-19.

DNA for the CDR3: TGTGCCAGCAGCGAGGGACAGCTAAATCAGCCCCAGCATTTT. It encodes CASSEGQLNQPQHF. The chain recombines TRBV5-8 with TRBJ1-5; TRBD1 matches 7 bases. CDR3 length equals 14 residues. J gave up 4 bases and V 4 bases, and 5 bases lay outside the gene matches. Germline values: CDR1 SGHTS, CDR2 YDEGEE.